The present TCR beta chain was sequenced within a study of blood T cell repertoires in COVID-19 (dated by TCRdb to the early 2020s). About the study as a whole: Collaborator samples came from the United States, Italy and Spain and covered acute and convalescent phases of COVID-19. Where available, HLA class I and class II types were obtained from metadata supplied by the sample provider rather than from assay-based typing. The repertoires were released in a freely available public database meant as a resource for research on the immune response to SARS-CoV-2. Samples were obtained from the ongoing ImmuneRACE study (first 160 participants) and from 1,254 subjects provided by 6 global collaborators. The sample metadata nearly always contained a de-identified subject ID, COVID-19 status, age in years and sex. Deeply sampled blood TCRbeta repertoires from subjects exposed to, actively infected with, or recovered from COVID-19 were included in the dataset. The prospective study material was composed of cDNA or gDNA derived from T cells, B-cell-depleted T cells, or PBMCs. Study-level results and caveats: How much clinical and demographic metadata was included differed by source and by participant, and the metadata was provided uncurated.

As for this clone: No antigen is known for it. Base qualities were left out, and no much larger clone turns up one base away.

The junction shows trimming of 2 bases on V and 10 bases on J, plus 14 bases between the germline ends. CDR1 and CDR2, per the germline V gene, are MDHEN and SYDVKM. The CDR3, from cysteine to phenylalanine, totals 14 residues. Only the CDR3 DNA is retained, 42 bases long and in frame from the first base. TCRbeta CDR3 regions were amplified from genomic DNA using the immunoSEQ Assay, a bias-controlled multiplex PCR. Concerning the study's data processing: The number of nucleated cells in each sample was estimated from the amplification of reference gene primers within the assay. To quantify the absolute abundance of each unique TCRbeta CDR3 rearrangement, sequence reads were collapsed and filtered. For each sample, productive Simpson clonality was calculated as the square root of Simpson's diversity index across productive rearrangements. TCRdb re-hosts the immuneACCESS table, in-frame sequences only. Its copies lack some clones; in the studies checked, an unresolved V gene accounts for under half of them, and the cause for the rest is not known. Clone size and the V and J calls come from that table; the DNA yielded D and trimming. The sample contains roughly 90,000 clones, about 89% of them found a single time. Over 0.95% of the sample comes from the top ten.

Each collaborating institution followed its own protocols to collect whole blood in K2EDTA tubes. For TCRbeta analysis, collaborators shipped samples in one of three forms: frozen whole blood, isolated PBMCs, or DNA extracted from either of those sample types. The clonotype was recovered from a human donor in a cohort sampled during active COVID-19. The rearrangement joined TRBV28 to TRBJ1-4; TRBD1 is possibly the D segment (6 matching bases). Sample: peripheral blood. The DNA sequence reads TGTGCCAGCAGTTTAGGAACAGGGCAGGGAAAACTGTTTTTT. This is translated as CASSLGTGQGKLFF.